The rows below give T cell receptor beta chains drawn from one sample of a study of PD-L1 blockade in urothelial cancer. Libraries were prepared by immunoSEQ multiplex PCR; TCRdb keeps only in-frame clonotypes and omits some of them. The sample yields tens of thousands of clones, almost 85% seen once. The starting material was PBMCs, obtained around atezolizumab (anti-PD-L1) treatment. The receptors derive from a man aged 65-85 years with urothelial cancer. CDR3s include the opening cysteine and the closing phenylalanine or tryptophan. The D gene is left open where the match is weak. Some rows mark clone size as missing; the rest say once, few, many or name a class of expanded clone.

clone_size: few; d_call: NA; v_call: TRBV19; j_call: TRBJ1-1; cdr3_nt: TGTGCCAGTACCCTACTGGGGGGTGAAGCTTTCTTT; cdr3_aa: CASTLLGGEAFF
clone_size: NA; d_call: NA; v_call: TRBV6-5; j_call: TRBJ2-3; cdr3_nt: TGTGCCAGCAGTCTCACAGGGCCTGGAGATACGCAGTATTTT; cdr3_aa: CASSLTGPGDTQYF
clone_size: NA; d_call: NA; v_call: TRBV27; j_call: TRBJ2-5; cdr3_nt: TGTGCCAGCAGTCAACGACGGGGAGAGACCCAGTACTTC; cdr3_aa: CASSQRRGETQYF
clone_size: NA; d_call: TRBD2; v_call: TRBV7-2; j_call: TRBJ2-1; cdr3_nt: TGTGCCAGCAGCTTAGGAACTAGCGGCTTCAATGAGCAGTTCTTC; cdr3_aa: CASSLGTSGFNEQFF
clone_size: NA; d_call: NA; v_call: TRBV28; j_call: TRBJ2-3; cdr3_nt: TGTGCCAGCAGTTCCCCACGGTTTAGCACAGATACGCAGTATTTT; cdr3_aa: CASSSPRFSTDTQYF
clone_size: NA; d_call: TRBD1; v_call: TRBV6-1; j_call: TRBJ2-3; cdr3_nt: TGTGCCAGCAGTGATTCCAGGGGGCAGCGTCTCAGCACAGATACGCAGTATTTT; cdr3_aa: CASSDSRGQRLSTDTQYF
clone_size: NA; d_call: NA; v_call: TRBV6-5; j_call: TRBJ1-4; cdr3_nt: TGTGCCACCAGGCCAGGGAGGTATGAAAAACTGTTTTTT; cdr3_aa: CATRPGRYEKLFF
clone_size: NA; d_call: TRBD2; v_call: TRBV9; j_call: TRBJ2-3; cdr3_nt: TGTGCCAGCAGCGCAGAGACTAGCGGGAGCAGGAGGGGAACCTTCCCCACAGATACGCAGTATTTT; cdr3_aa: CASSAETSGSRRGTFPTDTQYF
clone_size: NA; d_call: TRBD2; v_call: TRBV6-5; j_call: TRBJ2-7; cdr3_nt: TGTGCCACCTCCCTGGCGGGGGGGCCCCAATACGAGCAGTACTTC; cdr3_aa: CATSLAGGPQYEQYF
clone_size: NA; d_call: NA; v_call: TRBV11-2; j_call: TRBJ1-1; cdr3_nt: TGTGCCAGCAGTGCGACTACGGGTTCGACTGAAGCTTTCTTT; cdr3_aa: CASSATTGSTEAFF
clone_size: NA; d_call: NA; v_call: TRBV28; j_call: TRBJ2-1; cdr3_nt: TGTGCCAGCAGTGCACCAATACAGGGGAGGAATGAGCAGTTCTTC; cdr3_aa: CASSAPIQGRNEQFF
clone_size: NA; d_call: NA; v_call: TRBV19; j_call: TRBJ1-2; cdr3_nt: TGTGCCAGTAGCCGAGGGGGTAGTAACTATGGCTACACCTTC; cdr3_aa: CASSRGGSNYGYTF
clone_size: NA; d_call: TRBD2; v_call: TRBV6-5; j_call: TRBJ2-1; cdr3_nt: TGTGCCAGCAGAAATGAGCTAGCGGAAAATGAGCAGTTCTTC; cdr3_aa: CASRNELAENEQFF
clone_size: NA; d_call: NA; v_call: TRBV19; j_call: TRBJ2-1; cdr3_nt: TGTGCCAGTAGTATTGGAAGGGGCCGTCGCTCCTACAATGAGCAGTTCTTC; cdr3_aa: CASSIGRGRRSYNEQFF
clone_size: once; d_call: TRBD2; v_call: TRBV30; j_call: TRBJ2-1; cdr3_nt: TGTGCCGCAATCGTCGGTTCGGGGGGCTCCTACAATGAGCAGTTCTTC; cdr3_aa: CAAIVGSGGSYNEQFF
clone_size: NA; d_call: TRBD2; v_call: TRBV6-1; j_call: TRBJ2-7; cdr3_nt: TGTGCCAGCAGTGAATTCTTGGCGGGGGGGTACGAGCAGTACTTC; cdr3_aa: CASSEFLAGGYEQYF
clone_size: NA; d_call: TRBD1; v_call: TRBV7-2; j_call: TRBJ2-7; cdr3_nt: TGTGCCAGCAGCTCTACGCCAGGGGGCGTGGAGCAGTACTTC; cdr3_aa: CASSSTPGGVEQYF